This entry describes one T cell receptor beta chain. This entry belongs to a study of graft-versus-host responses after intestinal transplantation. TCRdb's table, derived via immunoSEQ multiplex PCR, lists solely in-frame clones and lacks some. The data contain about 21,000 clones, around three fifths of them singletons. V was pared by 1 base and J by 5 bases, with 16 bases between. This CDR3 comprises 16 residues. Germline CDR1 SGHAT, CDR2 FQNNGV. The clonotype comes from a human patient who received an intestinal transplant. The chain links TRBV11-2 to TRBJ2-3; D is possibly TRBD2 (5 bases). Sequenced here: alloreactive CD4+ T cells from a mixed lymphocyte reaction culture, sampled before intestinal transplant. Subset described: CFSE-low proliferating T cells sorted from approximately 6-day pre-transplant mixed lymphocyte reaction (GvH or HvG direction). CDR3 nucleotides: TGTGCCAGCAGCTTAGGGGCTAGCTTAGAGGTAGATACGCAGTATTTT. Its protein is CASSLGASLEVDTQYF.